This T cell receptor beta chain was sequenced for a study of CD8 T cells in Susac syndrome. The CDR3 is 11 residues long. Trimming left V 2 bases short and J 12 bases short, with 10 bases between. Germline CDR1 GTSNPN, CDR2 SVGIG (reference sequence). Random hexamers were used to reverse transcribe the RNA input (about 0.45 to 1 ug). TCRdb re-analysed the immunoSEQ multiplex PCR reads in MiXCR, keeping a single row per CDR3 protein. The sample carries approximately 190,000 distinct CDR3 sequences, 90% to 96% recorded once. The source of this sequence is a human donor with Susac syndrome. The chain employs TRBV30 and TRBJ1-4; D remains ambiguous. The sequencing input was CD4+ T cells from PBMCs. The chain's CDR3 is CAWSSWEELFF. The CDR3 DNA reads TGTGCCTGGAGTTCGTGGGAGGAACTGTTTTTT.